These 19 T cell receptor beta chains came from one sample sequenced in a study of blood T cell repertoires in COVID-19. Produced via immunoSEQ multiplex PCR; TCRdb's table is partial and in-frame only. The data contain over 400,000 clones, 80% to 90% of them seen just once; the ten biggest clones take up approximately 2.9%. The specimen sequenced was peripheral blood. These receptors were collected from a human donor in a cohort sampled during active COVID-19.

This sequence joins TRBV29-1 and TRBJ1-1; 10 bases agree with TRBD1. CDR1 is SQVTM, CDR2 ANQGSEA, per germline. This CDR3 has 15 residues. Trimming removed 3 bases from V and 0 bases from J; junction bases left unmatched: 4. CDR3 DNA sequence: TGCAGCGTTGACAGGACAGGGGGTTTGAACACTGAAGCTTTCTTT. It codes for CSVDRTGGLNTEAFF.

This clone came up once. The chain joins TRBV5-6 to TRBJ2-2; 9 bases align to TRBD1. Germline lookup yields CDR1 SGHDT and CDR2 YYEEEE. V trimming: 4 bases; J trimming: 3 bases; junction bases outside the gene matches: 7. The CDR3 spans 16 residues. The CDR3 bases are TGTGCCAGCAGCCCCGGGACAGGGTTGGACACCGGGGAGCTGTTTTTT. This gives the protein CASSPGTGLDTGELFF.

This chain links TRBV29-1 with TRBJ1-3; the D gene is possibly TRBD1 (5 bases). V gave up 0 bases and J gave up 2 bases, with 11 bases separating them. This CDR3 region has 15 residues. CDR1 is SQVTM and CDR2 is ANQGSEA in the germline V gene. DNA of the CDR3: TGCAGCGTTGAAGATCAGGCAGGGCCTGGAAACACCATATATTTT. Translating it yields CSVEDQAGPGNTIYF. Complete variable domain (other parts from reference TRBV29-1 and TRBJ1-3): SAVISQKPSRDICQRGTSLTIQCQVDSQVTMMFWYRQQPGQSLTLIATANQGSEATYESGFVIDKFPISRPNLTFSTLTVSNMSPEDSSIYLCSVEDQAGPGNTIYFGEGSWLTVV.

The rearrangement joins TRBV2 to TRBJ2-5; D unclear. Looked up from germline, CDR1 is SNHLY and CDR2 is FYNNEI. Trimming took 3 bases from V and 1 from J, leaving 6 bases between them. The CDR3 extends over 13 amino acids. CDR3 sequence (DNA): TGTGCCAGCAGTGAGCAGGTCCAAGAGACCCAGTACTTC. It is translated as CASSEQVQETQYF.

V is TRBV30 and J is TRBJ2-1, with 11 bases aligning to TRBD2. Per germline, CDR1 GTSNPN and CDR2 SVGIG (reference sequence). The CDR3 spans 12 residues. After removal of 3 bases from V and 11 bases from J, the junction contained 3 bases not matched to a gene. The CDR3 DNA follows: TGTGCCTGGAGGGGACTAGCGGATAAGCAGTTCTTC. Protein: CAWRGLADKQFF.

This chain links TRBV10-1 with TRBJ1-1, with a possible D match to TRBD1 (6 bases). Looked up from germline, CDR1 is WNHNN and CDR2 is SYGVQD (reference sequence). The CDR3 sequence is 16 residues long. V was cut by 0 bases and J by 5 bases, with 16 bases left in between. The CDR3 loop is CASSESSMGARTEAFF. DNA of the CDR3: TGCGCCAGCAGTGAGTCAAGTATGGGGGCAAGGACTGAAGCTTTCTTT.

This clone was detected once. This chain uses TRBV18 with TRBJ1-2, with a possible D match to TRBD1 (5 bases). Germline-derived CDR1 and CDR2 are KGHSH and LQKENI. The CDR3 is made up of 15 amino acids. Trimming took 3 bases from V and 8 from J, leaving 19 bases between them. CDR3 nucleotide sequence: TGTGCCAGCTCACCCGCCGGGGAGGGGTCAGCGGGCTACACCTTC. Encoded protein: CASSPAGEGSAGYTF.

The rearrangement links TRBV2 to TRBJ2-2; weak D call: TRBD2 (6 bases). Germline V CDR1 and CDR2: SNHLY, FYNNEI. The CDR3 is 15 amino acids. V was shortened by 4 bases and J by 2 bases, with 11 bases between the two germline ends. The CDR3 coding sequence is TGTGCCAGCAGTGGGGGACTCCTTAACACCGGGGAGCTGTTTTTT. Its translation is CASSGGLLNTGELFF. Complete variable domain (other parts from reference TRBV2 and TRBJ2-2): EPEVTQTPSHQVTQMGQEVILRCVPISNHLYFYWYRQILGQKVEFLVSFYNNEISEKSEIFDDQFSVERPDGSNFTLKIRSTKLEDSAMYFCASSGGLLNTGELFFGEGSRLTVL.

The rearrangement joins TRBV21-1 to TRBJ2-3; the D call TRBD2 from the table was never checked on the DNA. TRBV21-1 is a pseudogene segment. The CDR3 contains 17 residues. The CDR3 here is CASSKEEADFSTDTQYF. The CDR3 DNA sequence: TGTGCCAGCAGCAAAGAGGAGGCAGATTTTAGCACAGATACGCAGTATTTT.

The chain uses TRBV7-2 and TRBJ2-7, with 12 positions matching TRBD2. Germline CDR1 and CDR2: SGHTA and FQGNSA. The length of the CDR3 is 17 residues. V shed 4 bases, J shed 6 bases, and the junction held 13 bases outside the gene matches. The CDR3 DNA reads TGTGCCAGCAGCTCGGGAAGGACTAGCGGGACCCCTGTCGAGCAGTACTTC. The encoded protein is CASSSGRTSGTPVEQYF.

This clone is a singleton in its sample. This sequence joins TRBV7-9 and TRBJ1-4; no definite D call. V dropped 3 bases and J dropped 8 bases, with 10 bases sitting between them. The CDR3 totals 13 residues. The germline gives CDR1 SEHNR, CDR2 FQNEAQ (reference sequence). The CDR3 protein is CASSLEVGEKLFF. CDR3 DNA: TGTGCCAGCAGCTTGGAGGTCGGCGAAAAACTGTTTTTT.

In nucleotides, the CDR3 is TGTGCCAGCAGCTCCGCGACAGGGGATGGCTACACCTTC. It translates to CASSSATGDGYTF. V is TRBV7-2 and J is TRBJ1-2; TRBD1 matches 8 bases. V lost 4 bases to trimming and J lost 6 bases; unmatched junction nucleotides: 4. The germline gives CDR1 SGHTA, CDR2 FQGNSA. The CDR3 consists of 13 residues.

The chain has TRBV19 and TRBJ1-5; a weak D match, TRBD1 (5 bases). This CDR3 contains 14 residues. V dropped 2 bases and J dropped 5 bases, with 10 bases sitting between them. The germline CDR1 and CDR2 sequences are LNHDA and SQIVND (reference sequence). The CDR3 coding sequence is TGTGCCAGTAGTATAAACAGGAATGATCAGCCCCAGCATTTT. Translating gives CASSINRNDQPQHF.

This chain connects TRBV7-3 to TRBJ1-2; no clear D. Trimming took 2 bases from V and 2 from J, leaving 9 bases between them. In germline, CDR1 is SGHTA, CDR2 FQGTGA. The CDR3 consists of 14 residues. As DNA, the CDR3 is TGTGCCAGCAGCTTAGATAGCAAGAACTATGGCTACACCTTC. This translates into CASSLDSKNYGYTF.

This chain connects TRBV6-2 or TRBV6-3 to TRBJ2-1, with 9 bases identical to TRBD1. This CDR3 is built from 14 residues. Germline V gives CDR1 MNHEY, CDR2 SVGEGT. With 3 bases clipped from V and 4 bases from J, the junction kept 1 base outside the gene matches. CDR3 protein: CASSYDRGYNEQFF. The DNA of the CDR3 is TGTGCCAGCAGTTATGACAGGGGGTACAATGAGCAGTTCTTC.

The chain couples TRBV7-2 to TRBJ2-2; no firm D call. Trimming shortened V by 0 bases and J by 4 bases, and 6 bases separated the two germline ends. Germline V gene data show CDR1 as SGHTA and CDR2 as FQGNSA. This CDR3 is built from 14 residues. Written as DNA, the CDR3 is TGTGCCAGCAGCTTAGCCAGCGTCACCGGGGAGCTGTTTTTT. This gives the protein CASSLASVTGELFF.

The table lists this clone with a count of one. The rearrangement links TRBV9 to TRBJ2-2; 8 bases agree with TRBD2. Trimming cost V 3 bases and J 6 bases; bases outside gene matches: 13. CDR3 length equals 17 residues. Germline CDR1 reads SGDLS; CDR2 reads YYNGEE. CDR3 residues: CASSAALRGARSGELFF. In DNA form, the CDR3 reads TGTGCCAGCAGCGCTGCACTGCGGGGGGCTCGTTCCGGGGAGCTGTTTTTT.

This chain's CDR3 is CASSYAPRGEKNTEAFF. CDR3 bases: TGTGCCAGCTCATATGCCCCTCGGGGGGAAAAGAACACTGAAGCTTTCTTT. The chain joins TRBV18 to TRBJ1-1; maybe TRBD1 (5 bases). The V end lost 5 bases, the J end lost 1 base, and 20 bases lay between the germline ends. This CDR3 is built from 17 residues. CDR1 and CDR2 (germline): KGHSH, LQKENI. The full variable domain, with the rest looked up from reference TRBV18 and TRBJ1-1, is NAGVMQNPRHLVRRRGQEARLRCSPMKGHSHVYWYRQLPEEGLKFMVYLQKENIIDESGMPKERFSAEFPKEGPSILRIQQVVRGDSAAYFCASSYAPRGEKNTEAFFGQGTRLTVV.

The chain is built from TRBV3-1 (or the pseudogene TRBV3-2) and TRBJ2-7; the D gene is possibly TRBD2 (6 bases). Deletions cut 5 bases from V and 6 bases from J, with 14 bases between. The CDR3 extends over 13 amino acids. The V gene's germline CDR1 is LGHDT and CDR2 YNNKEL (reference sequence). This CDR3 is CASSSLGGTEQYF. CDR3 DNA sequence: TGTGCCAGCAGCTCACTGGGGGGTACCGAGCAGTACTTC.